Below, 23 T cell receptor beta chains from the same sample are listed, as sequenced in a study of cytomegalovirus exposure and HLA in healthy donors. Vbeta (60) and Jbeta (13) primers were used in the PCR. Only in-frame clones appear in the TCRdb table, and some are missing; sequencing was by immunoSEQ multiplex PCR. Of over 120,000 clones detected, 70% to 80% appear once; the ten largest clones hold 2% to 3%. Specimen: PBMCs. The receptors stem from a woman in her late teens or twenties in good health and CMV-seropositive.

In regard to this clone: The sample carries other DNA sequences with the same CDR3. V is TRBV18 and J is TRBJ1-1; 8 bases map to TRBD1. With V trimmed by 2 bases and J by 1 base, 0 bases remained unmatched. The CDR3 spans 14 residues. Germline values: CDR1 KGHSH, CDR2 LQKENI. In nucleotides, the CDR3 is TGTGCCAGCTCACCAGGGACAGGGAACACTGAAGCTTTCTTT. Protein product: CASSPGTGNTEAFF. Complete variable domain (other parts from reference TRBV18 and TRBJ1-1): NAGVMQNPRHLVRRRGQEARLRCSPMKGHSHVYWYRQLPEEGLKFMVYLQKENIIDESGMPKERFSAEFPKEGPSILRIQQVVRGDSAAYFCASSPGTGNTEAFFGQGTRLTVV.

The chain recombines TRBV7-8 with TRBJ1-1; unclear D gene. CDR3 length: 15 residues. CDR1 and CDR2 (germline): SGHVS, FQNEAQ. The germline V and J ends were trimmed by 1 base and 1 base, with 10 bases remaining between them. The CDR3 nucleotides are TGTGCCAGCAGCTTAGTAGGAGGGAGGAACACTGAAGCTTTCTTT. Translating it yields CASSLVGGRNTEAFF.

This chain links TRBV9 with TRBJ2-3; D might be TRBD2 (6 bases). The CDR3 length is 17 residues. V was cut by 2 bases and J by 0 bases, with 16 bases left in between. Germline V gene lookup returns CDR1 SGDLS and CDR2 YYNGEE. CDR3 sequence: CASSVEGGGPSTDTQYF. The CDR3 DNA follows: TGTGCCAGCAGCGTGGAGGGAGGAGGGCCTAGCACAGATACGCAGTATTTT. The full variable domain, its missing parts supplied by reference TRBV9 and TRBJ2-3, is DSGVTQTPKHLITATGQRVTLRCSPRSGDLSVYWYQQSLDQGLQFLIQYYNGEERAKGNILERFSAQQFPDLHSELNLSSLELGDSALYFCASSVEGGGPSTDTQYFGPGTRLTVL.

The chain recombines TRBV28 with TRBJ1-2; D not certain. This CDR3 has 15 residues. Germline V gene sequence: CDR1 MDHEN, CDR2 SYDVKM. V was clipped by 6 bases and J by 7 bases, with 21 bases between them. CDR3 residues: CASRLREGKQPGYTF. The CDR3 DNA reads TGTGCCAGCAGACTTCGGGAGGGAAAGCAACCTGGCTACACCTTC.

This clone was seen a single time. The chain uses TRBV2 and TRBJ1-5; 9 positions match TRBD1. Losses at the gene ends were 3 bases for V and 7 bases for J; bases not matched to a gene: 10. The CDR3 extends over 16 amino acids. CDR1 and CDR2 from the germline V gene are SNHLY and FYNNEI. CDR3 residues: CASSDGDRVRGQPQHF. The CDR3, as DNA: TGTGCCAGCAGTGACGGGGACAGGGTAAGAGGACAGCCCCAGCATTTT.

This chain connects TRBV2 to TRBJ2-5; TRBD2 matches 7 bases. The CDR3 sequence is 13 residues long. The V and J ends lost 6 bases and 0 bases, in that order; junction bases with no gene match: 1. Germline loops: CDR1 SNHLY, CDR2 FYNNEI. The CDR3 reads CASSGGYQETQYF. In DNA form, the CDR3 reads TGTGCCAGCAGCGGGGGGTACCAAGAGACCCAGTACTTC. The full variable domain, completed using reference TRBV2 and TRBJ2-5, is EPEVTQTPSHQVTQMGQEVILRCVPISNHLYFYWYRQILGQKVEFLVSFYNNEISEKSEIFDDQFSVERPDGSNFTLKIRSTKLEDSAMYFCASSGGYQETQYFGPGTRLLVL.

A single count supports this clone. One end of the junction fails to match germline, which may point to a read error. The genes are TRBV19 and TRBJ1-4, with D maybe TRBD1 (6 bases). Per germline, CDR1 LNHDA and CDR2 SQIVND (reference sequence). The CDR3 spans 10 residues. In nucleotides, the CDR3 is TGTGCCAGACTCAGGCAGGGACACTCATTT. This gives the protein CARLRQGHSF.

This clone was observed a handful of times. The chain couples TRBV11-2 to TRBJ2-6; D is perhaps TRBD2 (6 bases). The germline V and J ends were trimmed by 6 bases and 4 bases, with 13 bases remaining between them. In germline, CDR1 is SGHAT, CDR2 FQNNGV. This CDR3 is 15 amino acids long. The DNA for the CDR3 is TGTGCCAGCAGAGACGGGAGCTCGGGGGCCAACGTCCTGACTTTC. It encodes CASRDGSSGANVLTF.

The chain combines TRBV18 with TRBJ2-1, with TRBD1 identical over 9 bases. Germline loops: CDR1 KGHSH, CDR2 LQKENI. This CDR3 is built from 15 residues. After removal of 3 bases from V and 6 bases from J, the junction contained 6 bases not matched to a gene. CDR3 sequence: CASSPLPDRGNEQFF. DNA for the CDR3: TGTGCCAGCTCACCTTTGCCGGACAGGGGCAATGAGCAGTTCTTC.

The V call is TRBV27, the J call TRBJ2-1, with 8 nucleotides matching TRBD2. J gave up 2 bases and V 4 bases, and 1 base lay outside the gene matches. The CDR3 contains 14 residues. The germline V gene encodes CDR1 MNHEY and CDR2 SMNVEV (reference sequence). CDR3 protein: CASSSGLAYNEQFF. The CDR3 DNA reads TGTGCCAGCAGTTCGGGACTAGCCTACAATGAGCAGTTCTTC.

The count of this clone is one. The CDR3 reads CARYGDRGPEAFF. CDR3 nucleotides: TGCGCCAGATACGGGGACAGGGGGCCTGAAGCTTTCTTT. The gene calls are TRBV10-1 and TRBJ1-1; 12 bases fit TRBD1. CDR3 length: 13 amino acids. V was clipped by 9 bases and J by 6 bases; unmatched bases: 5. Per germline, CDR1 WNHNN and CDR2 SYGVQD (reference sequence).

This clone came up once. The V call is TRBV4-1, the J call TRBJ1-5; possibly TRBD1 for D (6 bases). Germline V CDR1 and CDR2: MGHRA, YSYEKL. Trimming stripped 4 bases from V and 5 bases from J, with 21 bases between. The CDR3 length is 17 residues. CDR3 residues: CASSPTGTGPPHQPQHF. In nucleotides, the CDR3 is TGCGCCAGCAGCCCGACCGGAACAGGGCCCCCCCATCAGCCCCAGCATTTT.

The rearrangement links TRBV7-2 to TRBJ1-2, with 10 bases identical to TRBD1. The V gene's germline CDR1 is SGHTA and CDR2 FQGNSA. The CDR3 is 16 amino acids. The V and J ends lost 4 bases and 8 bases, in that order; junction bases with no gene match: 13. Here the CDR3 reads CASSSLTGGTPWGYTF. The CDR3 bases are TGTGCCAGCAGCTCCCTGACAGGGGGCACCCCCTGGGGCTACACCTTC.

The table lists this clone with a count of one. This chain uses TRBV5-6 with TRBJ2-4, with D possibly matching TRBD2 (5 bases). Trimming pared 0 bases from V and 0 bases from J, leaving 13 bases between. Germline values: CDR1 SGHDT, CDR2 YYEEEE. The CDR3 extends over 17 amino acids. CDR3 sequence (DNA): TGTGCCAGCAGCTTGGGGGAGCTACGGCTAGCCAAAAACATTCAGTACTTC. Its translation: CASSLGELRLAKNIQYF.

V is TRBV6-5 and J is TRBJ2-7; weak D call: TRBD2 (6 bases). The CDR3 is made up of 16 amino acids. CDR1 MNHEY and CDR2 SVGAGI come from the germline V gene. The V and J ends lost 3 bases and 3 bases respectively, with 18 bases between them. In nucleotides, the CDR3 is TGTGCCAGCAGTTATTCGACTCTGCGGGGCGGCTACGAGCAGTACTTC. This codes for CASSYSTLRGGYEQYF.

The CDR3, as DNA: TGTGCCAGCAGTCCCCCGGGTTCACCCCTCCACTTT. It specifies CASSPPGSPLHF. The gene calls are TRBV27 and TRBJ1-6; D ambiguous. This CDR3 comprises 12 residues. CDR1 and CDR2 from the germline V gene are MNHEY and SMNVEV (reference sequence). V was clipped by 5 bases and J by 9 bases, with 8 bases between them.

The chain links TRBV6-1 to TRBJ1-1; TRBD1 matches at 8 bases. Germline assignment: CDR1 MNHNS and CDR2 SASEGT. The ends lost 6 bases at V and 7 bases at J; junction bases unmatched: 10. The CDR3 spans 14 residues. CDR3 sequence: CASRGQGAEFEAFF. In nucleotides, the CDR3 is TGTGCCAGCAGAGGGCAGGGGGCGGAATTTGAAGCTTTCTTT.

This clone was detected a few times. J is TRBJ1-2 and V is TRBV28; maybe TRBD1 (6 bases). From germline, CDR1 is MDHEN and CDR2 SYDVKM. The V gene lost 1 base and the J gene lost 8 bases, with 11 bases spanning the gap. This CDR3 comprises 13 residues. The CDR3 DNA is TGTGCCAGCAGTTTATCGGGGCAGGGGGGCTACACCTTC. This codes for CASSLSGQGGYTF.

CDR3 residues: CASRGGEACNEQFF. The CDR3 DNA reads as TGTGCCAGCAGGGGGGGAGAAGCCTGCAATGAGCAGTTCTTC. The chain combines TRBV5-6 with TRBJ2-1; maybe TRBD2 (6 bases). Trimming removed 5 bases at V and 6 bases at J, with 15 bases between. This CDR3 spans 14 amino acids. From germline, CDR1 is SGHDT and CDR2 YYEEEE.

This rearrangement joins TRBV29-1 to TRBJ1-3; D is ambiguous. Germline V gene sequence: CDR1 SQVTM, CDR2 ANQGSEA. The V gene lost 4 bases and the J gene lost 3 bases, with 10 bases spanning the gap. There are 13 residues in the CDR3. Here the CDR3 reads CSVGQSGGNTIYF. The CDR3 region has the DNA TGCAGCGTTGGGCAGTCAGGTGGAAACACCATATATTTT.

The chain carries TRBV5-5 and TRBJ1-1; 11 bases align to TRBD1. Germline CDR1 SGHKS, CDR2 YYEKEE (reference sequence). With 3 bases clipped from V and 1 base from J, the junction kept 5 bases outside the gene matches. The CDR3 runs 16 residues. CDR3 coding DNA: TGTGCCAGCAGCTCGGACAGGGGGCATGGGAACACTGAAGCTTTCTTT. Translating it yields CASSSDRGHGNTEAFF.

This chain links TRBV6-5 with TRBJ1-1; the match to TRBD1 covers 8 bases. Germline CDR1 and CDR2: MNHEY and SVGAGI. The CDR3 has 14 amino acids. The V segment lost 7 bases and the J segment 1 base; nucleotides outside the gene matches: 5. This CDR3 reads CASIDRGSNTEAFF. The CDR3 nucleotides read TGTGCCAGCATCGACAGGGGTTCGAACACTGAAGCTTTCTTT.

The CDR3 bases are TGTGCCAGCAGCTTGGGACAGTTGAACACTGAAGCTTTCTTT. Translated, it gives CASSLGQLNTEAFF. This chain connects TRBV7-2 to TRBJ1-1, with TRBD1 matching over 7 bases. Trimming at V came to 3 bases and at J to 0 bases, leaving 1 base not matched to a gene. CDR3 length: 14 residues. The germline gives CDR1 SGHTA, CDR2 FQGNSA. The full variable domain, in which reference TRBV7-2 and TRBJ1-1 provide the parts outside the CDR3, is GAGVSQSPSNKVTEKGKDVELRCDPISGHTALYWYRQSLGQGLEFLIYFQGNSAPDKSGLPSDRFSAERTGGSVSTLTIQRTQQEDSAVYLCASSLGQLNTEAFFGQGTRLTVV.